These 15 T cell receptor beta chains were all obtained from the same sample, sequenced in a study of T cell repertoires in cytomegalovirus infection. MiXCR, applied by TCRdb to the reads, yields one record per CDR3 protein. The repertoire holds roughly 130,000 distinct CDR3 sequences, with approximately 24% as singletons. For these receptors, no antigen is known. What was sequenced was PBMCs, sequenced either directly or after in vitro stimulation (not recorded which). The receptors here all came from a human donor in good health (CMV status not recorded). Some clones in this sample may be carry-over from other donors' samples.

The V and J genes are TRBV7-2 and TRBJ1-4; TRBD1 matches 7 bases. V gave up 5 bases and J gave up 0 bases; unmatched junction bases: 15. This CDR3 spans 19 amino acids. CDR1 is SGHTA and CDR2 is FQGNSA in the germline V gene. The CDR3 sequence is CASSLRPGQNPTTNEKLFF. In DNA, the CDR3 is TGTGCCAGCAGCCTTCGCCCGGGACAGAACCCTACAACTAATGAAAAACTGTTTTTT.

V and J are TRBV5-1 and TRBJ1-1; TRBD1 might be the D (6 bases). Trimming pared 4 bases from V and 1 base from J, leaving 8 bases between. The germline CDR1 and CDR2 sequences are SGHRS and YFSETQ. The CDR3 consists of 13 residues. The CDR3 sequence: CASSGGQNTEAFF. The DNA of the CDR3 is TGCGCCAGCAGCGGGGGACAGAACACTGAAGCTTTCTTT.

At least ten counts were recorded for this clonotype. The chain is built from TRBV28 and TRBJ1-4; 9 positions match TRBD1. CDR1 and CDR2 from the germline V gene are MDHEN and SYDVKM. This CDR3 has 15 residues. The J segment lost 7 bases and the V segment lost 5 bases, leaving 8 bases of the junction unmatched. CDR3 in amino acids: CASSPEQGAGEKLFF. The CDR3, as DNA: TGTGCCAGCAGTCCTGAACAGGGGGCAGGTGAAAAACTGTTTTTT.

This clonotype was seen ten or more times. This CDR3 is CASSSPTGLIHYGYTF. The CDR3 DNA sequence: TGTGCCAGCAGTTCGCCGACAGGGCTAATCCACTATGGCTACACCTTC. This rearrangement joins TRBV28 to TRBJ1-2; 7 positions agree with TRBD1. This CDR3 region has 16 residues. J gave up 3 bases and V 4 bases, and 11 bases lay outside the gene matches. Germline CDR1 reads MDHEN; CDR2 reads SYDVKM.

V and J are TRBV6-2 or TRBV6-3 and TRBJ2-5; D could derive from TRBD1 or TRBD2 (6 bases each). CDR3 length: 16 amino acids. V dropped 2 bases and J dropped 5 bases, with 18 bases sitting between them. CDR1 is MNHEY, CDR2 SVGEGT, per germline. CDR3 region: CASSYGPGGQWETQYF. The CDR3 DNA sequence: TGTGCCAGCAGTTACGGTCCCGGGGGCCAGTGGGAGACCCAGTACTTC.

This clonotype was seen only a few times. The J gene is TRBJ1-2, the V gene TRBV5-5; D unclear. Germline V gene sequence: CDR1 SGHKS, CDR2 YYEKEE (reference sequence). Trimming took 0 bases from V and 4 from J, leaving 7 bases between them. CDR3 length equals 13 residues. The CDR3 sequence is CASSLGVSYGYTF. The CDR3 DNA sequence: TGTGCCAGCAGCTTGGGGGTTAGCTATGGCTACACCTTC.

The V gene is TRBV6-5, the J gene TRBJ2-3; D not certain. With 10 bases removed from V and 1 base from J, the gap between germline ends came to 12 bases. This CDR3 contains 13 residues. Per the germline V gene, CDR1 is MNHEY and CDR2 is SVGAGI. The CDR3, as DNA: TGTGCCACGTTCCTTTTCGGCACAGATACGCAGTATTTT. Amino acid sequence: CATFLFGTDTQYF.

The J gene is TRBJ2-5, the V gene TRBV7-9; 8 bases line up with TRBD2. CDR3 length equals 12 residues. The junction had 6 bases not matched to a gene; V was cut back by 11 bases and J by 4 bases. The V gene's germline CDR1 is SEHNR and CDR2 FQNEAQ (reference sequence). CDR3 in DNA: TGTGCCGTGCGTCTAGCGGGAGAGACCCAGTACTTC. This codes for CAVRLAGETQYF. Filled out from reference TRBV7-9 and TRBJ2-5, the complete variable domain reads DTGVSQNPRHKITKRGQNVTFRCDPISEHNRLYWYRQTLGQGPEFLTYFQNEAQLEKSRLLSDRFSAERPKGSFSTLEIQRTEQGDSAMYLCAVRLAGETQYFGPGTRLLVL.

V is TRBV20-1 and J is TRBJ2-1; no clear D. Per germline, CDR1 DFQATT and CDR2 SNEGSKA (reference sequence). This CDR3 region has 14 residues. V was shortened by 3 bases and J by 0 bases, with 9 bases between the two germline ends. CDR3 sequence reads: CSARSPSSYNEQFF. CDR3 DNA: TGCAGTGCTAGGTCCCCTAGCTCCTACAATGAGCAGTTCTTC.

This chain connects TRBV4-2 to TRBJ2-1, with 8 bases identical to TRBD2. The V segment lost 5 bases and the J segment 5 bases; nucleotides outside the gene matches: 8. In germline, CDR1 is LGHNA, CDR2 YNFKEQ. The CDR3 sequence is 15 residues long. CDR3 loop: CASSLSGRRDNEQFF. CDR3 in DNA: TGTGCCAGCAGCTTAAGCGGGAGACGCGACAATGAGCAGTTCTTC.

This clonotype was counted between two and nine times. The chain links TRBV6-2 or TRBV6-3 to TRBJ1-2, with unresolved D. The CDR3 extends over 14 amino acids. The V and J ends lost 6 bases and 1 base respectively, with 12 bases between them. Germline loops: CDR1 MNHEY, CDR2 SVGEGT. CDR3: CASRESGSNYGYTF. The CDR3 nucleotides are TGTGCCAGCAGAGAATCCGGGAGTAACTATGGCTACACCTTC.

This clonotype was counted between two and nine times. The chain has TRBV2 and TRBJ2-3; maybe TRBD2 (5 bases). The CDR3 runs to 15 residues. Germline lookup yields CDR1 SNHLY and CDR2 FYNNEI. The V end was cut by 11 bases, the J end by 2 bases, with 20 bases between. The CDR3 coding sequence is TGTGCCCTCAGACGCCCTAGGCTAGCCACAGATACGCAGTATTTT. Its protein is CALRRPRLATDTQYF. Combining the CDR3 with reference TRBV2 and TRBJ2-3 gives the whole variable domain EPEVTQTPSHQVTQMGQEVILRCVPISNHLYFYWYRQILGQKVEFLVSFYNNEISEKSEIFDDQFSVERPDGSNFTLKIRSTKLEDSAMYFCALRRPRLATDTQYFGPGTRLTVL.

This clonotype turned up a few times. The chain links TRBV19 to TRBJ2-7, with 10 positions matching TRBD2. The germline V gene encodes CDR1 LNHDA and CDR2 SQIVND (reference sequence). The CDR3 has 17 residues. Trimming at V came to 3 bases and at J to 3 bases, leaving 11 bases not matched to a gene. CDR3 nucleotide sequence: TGTGCCAGTAGTATGACTCCCCTGGGACTAGCGAGCTACGAGCAGTACTTC. Protein: CASSMTPLGLASYEQYF.

The J gene is TRBJ2-4, the V gene TRBV6-1; 8 nucleotides match TRBD2. CDR3 size: 16 residues. Germline V lookup: CDR1 MNHNS, CDR2 SASEGT. V lost 7 bases to trimming and J lost 0 bases; unmatched junction nucleotides: 8. As DNA, the CDR3 is TGTGCCAGCACTCAAAGGACTAGCAGAGCCAAAAACATTCAGTACTTC. It specifies CASTQRTSRAKNIQYF.

This clonotype has more than one count but fewer than ten. The chain is built from TRBV6-7 and TRBJ1-5; 8 bases agree with TRBD1. TRBV6-7 qualifies as an ORF whose function is uncertain. The CDR3 is 18 residues long. J lost 2 bases, V lost 0 bases, and 9 bases had no gene match. CDR3 in amino acids: CASSYSQFTGGRNQPQHF. The CDR3 DNA follows: TGTGCCAGCAGTTACTCCCAATTTACAGGGGGTCGCAATCAGCCCCAGCATTTT.